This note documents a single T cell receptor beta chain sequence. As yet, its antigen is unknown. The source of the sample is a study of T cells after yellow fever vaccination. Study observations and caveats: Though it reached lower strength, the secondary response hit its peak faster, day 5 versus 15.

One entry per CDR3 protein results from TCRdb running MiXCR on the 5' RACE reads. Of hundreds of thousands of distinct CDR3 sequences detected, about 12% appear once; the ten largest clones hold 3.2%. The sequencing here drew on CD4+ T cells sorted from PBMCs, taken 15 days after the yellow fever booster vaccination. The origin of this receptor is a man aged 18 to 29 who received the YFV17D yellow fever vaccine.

The CDR3 here is CASKTGWFTEAFF. The CDR3 DNA reads as TGTGCCAGCAAAACAGGGTGGTTCACTGAAGCTTTCTTT. The V and J genes are TRBV2 and TRBJ1-1; D perhaps matches TRBD1 (6 bases). Germline-derived CDR1 and CDR2 are SNHLY and FYNNEI. V lost 7 bases and J lost 4, with 13 bases in between. The CDR3 totals 13 residues.